The entry below describes one T cell receptor (beta chain). This sample is drawn from a study of blood T cell repertoires in COVID-19. The overall study: There were acute and convalescent COVID-19 samples, and they came from the United States, Italy and Spain. T cells, B-cell-depleted T cells, or PBMCs supplied cDNA or gDNA.

V was trimmed by 4 bases and J by 0 bases, leaving 8 bases between them. Germline V gene sequence: CDR1 LNHNV, CDR2 YYDKDF (reference sequence). The CDR3 is made up of 14 amino acids. Per the authors' pipeline: Amplification with reference gene primers provided the estimates of nucleated cell counts. Assay: immunoSEQ multiplex PCR; the TCRdb copy retains only in-frame clones and omits some. The D gene and trimming were derived from the DNA, and the V and J assignments and clone size from that table. The sample holds some 100,000 clones, around 86% seen once. The chain is built from TRBV15 and TRBJ2-3; D not resolved. This TCR was recovered from a man in his fifties with acute or convalescent COVID-19. The specimen sequenced was peripheral blood. The CDR3 reads CATSTLNSTDTQYF. In nucleotides, the CDR3 is TGTGCCACCAGCACACTCAATAGCACAGATACGCAGTATTTT. The complete variable domain, with remaining parts taken from reference TRBV15 and TRBJ2-3, reads DAMVIQNPRYQVTQFGKPVTLSCSQTLNHNVMYWYQQKSSQAPKLLFHYYDKDFNNEADTPDNFQSRRPNTSFCFLDIRSPGLGDTAMYLCATSTLNSTDTQYFGPGTRLTVL.